The rows below give T cell receptor beta chains drawn from one sample of a study of shared clonotypes between healthy human individuals. The protocol was immunoSEQ multiplex PCR, while the TCRdb copy is restricted to in-frame clones and leaves out a portion. Seen here are under 2,000,000 clones, approximately 94% observed once, and the top ten hold around 1%. The sample was naive CD8+ T cells sorted from blood. These receptors were collected from a man aged 18 to 29 in good health. Each CDR3 is given without its conserved first and last residue.

v_gene	j_gene	CDR3aa
TRBV10-1	TRBJ2-3	ASSGDRADTQY
TRBV5-1	TRBJ2-1	ASSPLQGADNEQF
TRBV7-3	TRBJ1-1	ASSLTQGVGTEAF
TRBV4-1	TRBJ2-7	ASSHSDSYEQY
TRBV7-2	TRBJ2-3	ASSLDQTTDTQY
TRBV29-1	TRBJ2-7	SAGDLSSYEQY
TRBV5-4	TRBJ2-7	ASSAGDGRAEQY
TRBV5-1	TRBJ2-1	ASSLVLAGVYNEQF
TRBV2	TRBJ1-4	ASSAFQGTGNEKLF
TRBV27	TRBJ1-4	ASSFGGAVEKLF
TRBV7-9	TRBJ1-2	ASSLAGDSRTYGYT
TRBV27	TRBJ1-1	ASSLMGPSNTEAF
TRBV5-6	TRBJ2-7	ASSVGQYYEQY
TRBV15	TRBJ2-3	ATSYLGDTQY
TRBV7-9	TRBJ2-7	ASSLGPALEY
TRBV5-4	TRBJ2-1	ASRPGLAAGDEQF
TRBV29-1	TRBJ2-3	SVVSSSDTQY
TRBV6-6	TRBJ2-3	ASTRTDLSPTDTQY
TRBV11-3	TRBJ2-4	ASTSLWDYLNIQY
TRBV12-5	TRBJ1-1	ASGLVVGGEVEAF
TRBV2	TRBJ1-4	ASSDQEKLF
TRBV4-3	TRBJ2-1	ASSQGPGTSENNEQF
TRBV27	TRBJ2-7	ASSPSSYEQY
TRBV9	TRBJ2-3	ASSVGLATTDTQY
TRBV5-1	TRBJ1-1	ASSLDSWNTEAF
TRBV2	TRBJ2-1	ASSEYLNEQF
TRBV14	TRBJ2-2	ASSQDWLGAGELF
TRBV11-2	TRBJ2-7	ASSSAWRQGQGYEQY
TRBV12-5	TRBJ2-7	ASGSPRGISYEQY
TRBV5-6	TRBJ1-1	ASSLQVTEAF
TRBV7-9	TRBJ2-1	ASSLPGLADNEQF
TRBV25-1	TRBJ2-7	ASRSDRSAYEQY
TRBV30	TRBJ2-3	AWSVLGGEADTQY
TRBV28	TRBJ1-4	ASTSDPNEKLF
TRBV6-6	TRBJ2-7	ASSPGQIYEQY
TRBV5-1	TRBJ2-3	ASSPIVTTNTDTQY
TRBV4-1	TRBJ2-7	ASSQDLGSYEQY
TRBV19	TRBJ2-7	ASTLTGGSGEQY
TRBV7-9	TRBJ1-4	ASSSQGANEKLF
TRBV27	TRBJ2-7	ASSPAVGDTSYEQY
TRBV2	TRBJ2-7	ASSDISYEQY
TRBV2	TRBJ2-2	AGRQSGELF
TRBV10-1	TRBJ2-1	ASSEASGGGDEQF
TRBV10-3	TRBJ2-5	AIRGGEGQETQY
TRBV27	TRBJ2-5	ASYPVGGPGTTQY
TRBV13	TRBJ2-2	ASSLTIRDDGELF
TRBV6-6	TRBJ2-4	ASSLGDLLAKNIQY
TRBV11-2	TRBJ1-2	ASSLEVTAYGYT
TRBV4-1	TRBJ2-3	ASSQDPRGSTDTQY
TRBV5-6	TRBJ2-3	ASSYWSRSTDTQY
TRBV27	TRBJ1-5	ASSSLGQPQH
TRBV29-1	TRBJ2-3	SVETEMLEADTQY